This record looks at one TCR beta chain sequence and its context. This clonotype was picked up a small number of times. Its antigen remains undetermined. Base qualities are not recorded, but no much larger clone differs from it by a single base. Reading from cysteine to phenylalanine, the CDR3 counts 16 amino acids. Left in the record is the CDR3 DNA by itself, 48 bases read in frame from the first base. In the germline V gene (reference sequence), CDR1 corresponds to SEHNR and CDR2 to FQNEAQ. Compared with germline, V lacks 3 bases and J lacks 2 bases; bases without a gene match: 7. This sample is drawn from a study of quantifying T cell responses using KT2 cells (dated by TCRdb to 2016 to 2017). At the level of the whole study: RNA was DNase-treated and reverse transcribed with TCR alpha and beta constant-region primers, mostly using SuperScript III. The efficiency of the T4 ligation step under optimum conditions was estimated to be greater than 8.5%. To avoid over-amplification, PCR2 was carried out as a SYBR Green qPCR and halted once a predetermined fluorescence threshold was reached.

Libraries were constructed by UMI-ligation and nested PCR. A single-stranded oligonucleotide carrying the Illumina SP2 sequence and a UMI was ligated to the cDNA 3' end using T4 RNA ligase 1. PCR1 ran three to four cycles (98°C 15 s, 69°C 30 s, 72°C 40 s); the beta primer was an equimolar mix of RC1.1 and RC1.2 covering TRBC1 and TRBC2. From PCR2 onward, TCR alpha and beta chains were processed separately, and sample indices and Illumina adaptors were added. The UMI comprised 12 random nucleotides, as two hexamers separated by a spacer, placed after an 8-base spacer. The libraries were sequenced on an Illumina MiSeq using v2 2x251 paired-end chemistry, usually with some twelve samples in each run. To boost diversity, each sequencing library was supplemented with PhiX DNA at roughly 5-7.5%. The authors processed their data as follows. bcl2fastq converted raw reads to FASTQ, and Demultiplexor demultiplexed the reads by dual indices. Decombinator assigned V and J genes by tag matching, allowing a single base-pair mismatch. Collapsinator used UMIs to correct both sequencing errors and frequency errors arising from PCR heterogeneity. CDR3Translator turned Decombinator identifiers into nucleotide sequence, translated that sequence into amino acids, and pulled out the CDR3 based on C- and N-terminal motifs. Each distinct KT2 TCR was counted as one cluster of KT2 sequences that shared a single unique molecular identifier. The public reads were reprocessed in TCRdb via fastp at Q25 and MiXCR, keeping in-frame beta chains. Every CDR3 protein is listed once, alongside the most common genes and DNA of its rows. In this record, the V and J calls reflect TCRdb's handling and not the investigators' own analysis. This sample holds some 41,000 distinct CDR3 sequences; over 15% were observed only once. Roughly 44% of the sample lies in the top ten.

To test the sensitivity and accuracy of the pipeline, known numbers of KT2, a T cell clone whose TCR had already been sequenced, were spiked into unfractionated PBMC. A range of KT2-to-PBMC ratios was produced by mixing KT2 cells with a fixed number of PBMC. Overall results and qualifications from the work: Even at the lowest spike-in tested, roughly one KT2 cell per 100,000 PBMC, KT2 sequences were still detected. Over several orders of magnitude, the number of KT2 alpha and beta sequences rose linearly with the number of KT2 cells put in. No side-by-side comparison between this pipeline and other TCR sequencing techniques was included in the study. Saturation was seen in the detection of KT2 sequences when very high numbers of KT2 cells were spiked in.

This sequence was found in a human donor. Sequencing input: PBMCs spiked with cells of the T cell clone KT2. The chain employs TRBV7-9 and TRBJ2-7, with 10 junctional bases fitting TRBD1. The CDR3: CASSLVGQGSTYEQYF. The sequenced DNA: TGTGCCAGCAGCTTGGTGGGACAGGGGTCGACCTACGAGCAGTACTTC.